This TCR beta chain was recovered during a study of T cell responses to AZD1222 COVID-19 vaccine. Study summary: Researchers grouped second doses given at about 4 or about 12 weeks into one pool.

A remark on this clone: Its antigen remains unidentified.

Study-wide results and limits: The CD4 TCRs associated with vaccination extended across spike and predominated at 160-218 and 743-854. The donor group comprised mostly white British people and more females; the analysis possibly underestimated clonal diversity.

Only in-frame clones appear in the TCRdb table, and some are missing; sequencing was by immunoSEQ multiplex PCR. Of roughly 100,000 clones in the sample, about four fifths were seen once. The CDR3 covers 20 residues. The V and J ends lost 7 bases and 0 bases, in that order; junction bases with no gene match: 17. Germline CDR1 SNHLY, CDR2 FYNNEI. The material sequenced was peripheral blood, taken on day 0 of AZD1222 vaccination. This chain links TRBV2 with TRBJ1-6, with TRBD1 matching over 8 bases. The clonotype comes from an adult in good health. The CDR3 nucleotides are TGTGCCAGCACTCACCGCGGACAGGGAAGCTTTAGCTCCTATAATTCACCCCTCCACTTT. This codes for CASTHRGQGSFSSYNSPLHF.